There are a few counts of the clone carrying this T cell receptor beta chain. The antigen is undetermined. The authors made TCR beta libraries by quantitative 5'-RACE with molecular barcodes. TCRdb reprocessed the 5' RACE reads via MiXCR and lists one record per CDR3 protein. The sample has about 160,000 distinct CDR3 sequences; 15% to 20% are singletons. The record originates from a study of CD8 T cells in ankylosing spondylitis. Study findings and constraints: Blood from ankylosing spondylitis patients appeared to carry a characteristic roughly 8-variant TCR beta motif.

The V end was cut by 3 bases, the J end by 8 bases, with 20 bases between. Germline lookup yields CDR1 MNHNS and CDR2 SASEGT. The CDR3 runs 16 residues. The sequence came from a male donor with ankylosing spondylitis or in good health (not recorded which). The V gene is TRBV6-1, the J gene TRBJ2-1; no clear D. The sequenced sample consisted of blood, either unsorted or a sorted T cell fraction (not recorded which). CDR3 amino acids: CASSDFGDARVDEQFF. CDR3 sequence (DNA): TGTGCCAGCAGTGACTTTGGCGACGCCCGCGTTGATGAGCAGTTCTTC.